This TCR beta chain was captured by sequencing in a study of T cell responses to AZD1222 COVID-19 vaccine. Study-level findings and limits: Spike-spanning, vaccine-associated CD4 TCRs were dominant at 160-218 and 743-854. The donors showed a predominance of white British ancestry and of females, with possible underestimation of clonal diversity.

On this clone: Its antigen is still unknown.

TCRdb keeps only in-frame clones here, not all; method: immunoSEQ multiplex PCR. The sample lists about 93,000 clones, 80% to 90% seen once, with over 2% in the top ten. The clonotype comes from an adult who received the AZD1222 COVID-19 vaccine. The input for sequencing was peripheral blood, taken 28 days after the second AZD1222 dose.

The chain's CDR3 is CASSQGQGARSEQFF. The CDR3 DNA follows: TGTGCCAGCAGCCAAGGACAGGGGGCGCGAAGTGAGCAGTTCTTC. The rearrangement links TRBV5-8 to TRBJ2-1; 11 bases are shared with TRBD1. V was pared by 4 bases and J by 9 bases, with 9 bases of the junction left unmatched. Germline V gives CDR1 SGHTS, CDR2 YDEGEE. The CDR3 loop spans 15 amino acids.